The next 25 T cell receptor beta chains were all read from a single sample in a study of shared clonotypes between healthy human individuals. Using immunoSEQ multiplex PCR, the repertoire was profiled, and TCRdb retains in-frame clones only, with some absent. The sample lists approximately 1,500,000 clones, around 97% occurring once. The sample consisted of naive CD4+ T cells sorted from blood. Documented subset: CD45RA+ positively selected. The receptors here all came from a man between 25 and 39 years old in good health.

The V gene is TRBV5-4, the J gene TRBJ1-1; 10 positions match TRBD1. V gave up 4 bases and J gave up 10 bases; unmatched junction bases: 7. CDR1 and CDR2 from the germline V gene are SGHNT and YYREEE (reference sequence). The CDR3 is made up of 13 amino acids. CDR3 sequence reads: CASSAGTGVRAFF. In DNA, the CDR3 is TGTGCCAGCAGCGCAGGGACAGGGGTTCGAGCTTTCTTT.

This chain links TRBV5-1 with TRBJ2-2, with D possibly being TRBD1 (5 bases). Looked up from germline, CDR1 is SGHRS and CDR2 is YFSETQ. This CDR3 has 14 amino acids. Trimming shortened V by 2 bases and J by 5 bases, and 10 bases separated the two germline ends. The CDR3 loop is CASSFGRATGELFF. CDR3 nucleotides: TGCGCCAGCAGCTTTGGCAGGGCGACCGGGGAGCTGTTTTTT.

A single count supports this clone. The chain recombines TRBV7-9 with TRBJ2-1; TRBD1 might be the D (6 bases). From germline, CDR1 is SEHNR and CDR2 FQNEAQ (reference sequence). The CDR3 runs to 16 residues. Trimming left V 1 base short and J 6 bases short, with 16 bases between. CDR3 protein: CASSLVPQGVINEQFF. The CDR3 region has the DNA TGTGCCAGCAGCTTAGTTCCACAGGGAGTGATCAATGAGCAGTTCTTC. The whole variable domain, remainder taken from reference TRBV7-9 and TRBJ2-1, is DTGVSQNPRHKITKRGQNVTFRCDPISEHNRLYWYRQTLGQGPEFLTYFQNEAQLEKSRLLSDRFSAERPKGSFSTLEIQRTEQGDSAMYLCASSLVPQGVINEQFFGPGTRLTVL.

V gene TRBV5-4 combines with J gene TRBJ2-5, with TRBD1 matching over 12 bases. V lost 5 bases and J lost 1; bases outside the gene matches: 6. The germline V gene encodes CDR1 SGHNT and CDR2 YYREEE (reference sequence). This CDR3 spans 16 amino acids. The CDR3 DNA is TGTGCCAGCAGTAGGGACAGGGGGCACCCCCAAGAGACCCAGTACTTC. The encoded protein is CASSRDRGHPQETQYF.

The chain carries TRBV4-2 and TRBJ2-1; TRBD2 might be the D (6 bases). The germline CDR1 and CDR2 sequences are LGHNA and YNFKEQ. This CDR3 has 17 residues. V dropped 1 base and J dropped 4 bases, with 17 bases sitting between them. CDR3 sequence reads: CASSQVEGWFTYNEQFF. CDR3 bases: TGTGCCAGCAGCCAAGTGGAGGGATGGTTTACTTACAATGAGCAGTTCTTC.

In the case of this clone: The junction differs from germline at one of its ends, possibly a read error. The gene calls are TRBV18 and TRBJ1-1, with 9 bases identical to TRBD1. The CDR3 is 15 amino acids. Germline V CDR1 and CDR2: KGHSH, LQKENI. CDR3 bases: TGTGCCAGCTCGCCACAGGGGGCAGCGAGCACTGAAGCTTTCTTT. It translates to CASSPQGAASTEAFF.

The genes are TRBV27 and TRBJ2-7; 10 bases agree with TRBD1. Germline assignment: CDR1 MNHEY and CDR2 SMNVEV (reference sequence). CDR3 length: 14 residues. V dropped 3 bases and J dropped 3; count of bases not matched to a gene: 2. CDR3 nucleotide sequence: TGTGCCAGCAGTTTGGGGGACAGGGGCTACGAGCAGTACTTC. This translates into CASSLGDRGYEQYF.

Turning to this clone: Other DNA sequences of this sample code for an identical CDR3. The rearrangement uses TRBV5-1 and TRBJ2-1; 11 nucleotides match TRBD1. Per the germline V gene, CDR1 is SGHRS and CDR2 is YFSETQ. Unmatched junction bases numbered 2, after V lost 3 bases and J lost 6 bases. CDR3 size: 14 residues. CDR3 bases: TGCGCCAGCAGCTCCGGGACAGGGGGCAATGAGCAGTTCTTC. Residues: CASSSGTGGNEQFF.

The CDR3 region is CASFGSRLVGSYEQYF. The CDR3 DNA reads TGTGCCAGCTTTGGCTCAAGACTAGTGGGATCCTACGAGCAGTACTTC. The chain has TRBV2 and TRBJ2-7; a possible D gene is TRBD2 (6 bases). The ends were cut back, 8 bases at V and 1 base at J, with 21 bases in the middle. CDR3 size: 16 residues. CDR1 is SNHLY and CDR2 is FYNNEI in the germline V gene.

The V gene is TRBV7-6, the J gene TRBJ2-3; TRBD1 is a possible D gene (6 bases). The V gene lost 2 bases and the J gene lost 1 base, with 13 bases spanning the gap. Germline V gene lookup returns CDR1 SGHVS and CDR2 FNYEAQ. This CDR3 is 16 amino acids long. The CDR3 DNA sequence: TGTGCCAGCAGCTTAAGCCCAGGGGCGGGCACAGATACGCAGTATTTT. Translation gives CASSLSPGAGTDTQYF.

The CDR3 here is CASSLKTSVYEQYF. The CDR3 region has the DNA TGTGCCAGCAGTTTAAAGACTAGCGTCTACGAGCAGTACTTC. The chain combines TRBV27 with TRBJ2-7; the match to TRBD2 covers 8 bases. V dropped 2 bases and J dropped 3; count of bases not matched to a gene: 3. In germline, CDR1 is MNHEY, CDR2 SMNVEV (reference sequence). The CDR3 is made up of 14 amino acids.

V gene TRBV9 combines with J gene TRBJ2-1; unclear D gene. Germline CDR1 is SGDLS and CDR2 is YYNGEE. Trimming removed 4 bases at V and 0 bases at J, with 11 bases between. The CDR3 has 15 amino acids. The CDR3 nucleotides are TGTGCCAGCAGCCAACTGGGTCTCTCCTACAATGAGCAGTTCTTC. Translated, it gives CASSQLGLSYNEQFF.

The genes are TRBV18 and TRBJ1-4, with D possibly being TRBD1 (6 bases). The CDR3 has 16 amino acids. Germline assignment: CDR1 KGHSH and CDR2 LQKENI. The V and J ends lost 5 bases and 5 bases respectively, with 18 bases between them. The CDR3 spells CASSFRKGGANEKLFF. CDR3 sequence (DNA): TGTGCCAGCTCATTTCGAAAGGGGGGCGCCAATGAAAAACTGTTTTTT. Filled out from reference TRBV18 and TRBJ1-4, the complete variable domain reads NAGVMQNPRHLVRRRGQEARLRCSPMKGHSHVYWYRQLPEEGLKFMVYLQKENIIDESGMPKERFSAEFPKEGPSILRIQQVVRGDSAAYFCASSFRKGGANEKLFFGSGTQLSVL.

This clone was counted a single time. V gene TRBV28 combines with J gene TRBJ1-1; D is ambiguous. This CDR3 has 15 residues. Deletions cut 7 bases from V and 4 bases from J, with 19 bases between. The germline V gene has CDR1 MDHEN and CDR2 SYDVKM. CDR3 nucleotides: TGTGCCAGCAAGTTGGGGAAGCGGGTGGGCACTGAAGCTTTCTTT. It encodes CASKLGKRVGTEAFF.

The chain links TRBV7-3 to TRBJ2-5; either TRBD1 or TRBD2 may supply D (5 bases each). The ends were cut back, 1 base at V and 3 bases at J, with 6 bases in the middle. Germline V gene data show CDR1 as SGHTA and CDR2 as FQGTGA. The CDR3 is 13 amino acids. The CDR3 protein is CASSLRDEETQYF. Here the CDR3 DNA reads TGTGCCAGCAGCTTAAGGGACGAAGAGACCCAGTACTTC.

The V gene is TRBV5-1, the J gene TRBJ2-3; 7 bases map to TRBD2. The CDR3 consists of 17 residues. Per the germline V gene, CDR1 is SGHRS and CDR2 is YFSETQ. V was clipped by 0 bases and J by 0 bases; unmatched bases: 7. CDR3 sequence (DNA): TGCGCCAGCAGCTTGGTTACGGGGGGTATTAGCACAGATACGCAGTATTTT. Protein product: CASSLVTGGISTDTQYF.

The chain has TRBV4-3 and TRBJ1-1; D remains ambiguous. The CDR3 is 14 residues long. Germline V gene sequence: CDR1 LGHNA, CDR2 YSLEER. V was pared by 0 bases and J by 2 bases, with 7 bases between. In DNA form, the CDR3 reads TGCGCCAGCAGCCAAGACTACAGAAACACTGAAGCTTTCTTT. Translating it yields CASSQDYRNTEAFF.

The chain joins TRBV7-8 to TRBJ1-5, with D possibly matching TRBD1 (5 bases). Per the germline V gene, CDR1 is SGHVS and CDR2 is FQNEAQ. This CDR3 region has 13 residues. V was pared by 5 bases and J by 7 bases, with 12 bases between. The CDR3 DNA is TGTGCCAGCAGCCATTCAGGGTTGCAGCCCCAGCATTTT. It specifies CASSHSGLQPQHF.

The rearrangement uses TRBV9 and TRBJ2-7; D perhaps matches TRBD1 (5 bases). This CDR3 region has 15 residues. Germline CDR1 and CDR2: SGDLS and YYNGEE. Trimming stripped 0 bases from V and 5 bases from J, with 15 bases between. The CDR3 nucleotides are TGTGCCAGCAGCGTAGCTGGGGCGAGGACGGACGAGCAGTACTTC. This translates into CASSVAGARTDEQYF.

V usage is TRBV7-9 and J usage is TRBJ2-1; D is ambiguous. Germline CDR1 and CDR2: SEHNR and FQNEAQ (reference sequence). V shed 6 bases and J shed 8 bases, with 8 bases lying between them. This CDR3 has 11 amino acids. The DNA of the CDR3 is TGTGCCAGCAGGGAGATTGATGAGCAGTTCTTC. It specifies CASREIDEQFF.

This clone was detected only once. The genes are TRBV5-1 and TRBJ2-7, with TRBD2 matching over 13 bases. Germline CDR1 reads SGHRS; CDR2 reads YFSETQ. The CDR3 length is 18 residues. V dropped 4 bases and J dropped 2; count of bases not matched to a gene: 12. In DNA form, the CDR3 reads TGCGCCAGCAGCACAGGACTAGCGGGAGACCCCAATCCCTACGAGCAGTACTTC. Amino acid sequence: CASSTGLAGDPNPYEQYF. Filled out from reference TRBV5-1 and TRBJ2-7, the complete variable domain reads KAGVTQTPRYLIKTRGQQVTLSCSPISGHRSVSWYQQTPGQGLQFLFEYFSETQRNKGNFPGRFSGRQFSNSRSEMNVSTLELGDSALYLCASSTGLAGDPNPYEQYFGPGTRLTVT.

V usage is TRBV28 and J usage is TRBJ1-4; D is undetermined. Germline loops: CDR1 MDHEN, CDR2 SYDVKM. The CDR3 consists of 13 residues. Trimming pared 1 base from V and 6 bases from J, leaving 6 bases between. For the CDR3, the DNA is TGTGCCAGCAGTTTATTGAGGTATGAAAAACTGTTTTTT. Translating it yields CASSLLRYEKLFF.

The J gene is TRBJ2-7, the V gene TRBV29-1, with TRBD1 matching over 9 bases. CDR1 is SQVTM, CDR2 ANQGSEA, per germline. V lost 2 bases and J lost 7; bases outside the gene matches: 6. This CDR3 spans 13 amino acids. DNA of the CDR3: TGCAGCGTTGAACGGACAGGGGCGGGGGAGCAGTACTTC. It codes for CSVERTGAGEQYF.

V is TRBV11-2 and J is TRBJ2-7; D not certain. Per germline, CDR1 SGHAT and CDR2 FQNNGV. V dropped 0 bases and J dropped 5 bases, with 8 bases sitting between them. The CDR3 runs 13 residues. DNA of the CDR3: TGTGCCAGCAGCTTAGACAGTCTAGACGAGCAGTACTTC. This codes for CASSLDSLDEQYF. The full variable domain, with the rest looked up from reference TRBV11-2 and TRBJ2-7, is EAGVAQSPRYKIIEKRQSVAFWCNPISGHATLYWYQQILGQGPKLLIQFQNNGVVDDSQLPKDRFSAERLKGVDSTLKIQPAKLEDSAVYLCASSLDSLDEQYFGPGTRLTVT.

This chain connects TRBV28 to TRBJ1-3, with D hard to call. Germline assignment: CDR1 MDHEN and CDR2 SYDVKM. Trimming cost V 6 bases and J 0 bases, with 12 bases left between them. The CDR3 has 15 amino acids. The CDR3 coding sequence is TGTGCCAGCAGCTATGGAGATTACTCTGGAAACACCATATATTTT. It encodes CASSYGDYSGNTIYF.